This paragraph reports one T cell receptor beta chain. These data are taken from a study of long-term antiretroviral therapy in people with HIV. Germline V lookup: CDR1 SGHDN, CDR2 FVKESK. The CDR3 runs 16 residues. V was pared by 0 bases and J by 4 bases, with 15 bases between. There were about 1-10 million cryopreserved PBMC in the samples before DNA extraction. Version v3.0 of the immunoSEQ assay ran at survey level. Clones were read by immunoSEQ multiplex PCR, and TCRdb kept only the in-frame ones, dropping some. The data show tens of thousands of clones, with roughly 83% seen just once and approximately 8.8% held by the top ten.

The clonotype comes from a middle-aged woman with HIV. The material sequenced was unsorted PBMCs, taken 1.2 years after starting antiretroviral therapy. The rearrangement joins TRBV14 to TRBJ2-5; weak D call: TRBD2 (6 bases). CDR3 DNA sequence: TGTGCCAGCAGCCAAGAAGGGCTCCGGGGAGGAGAGACCCAGTACTTC. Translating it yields CASSQEGLRGGETQYF.